This T cell receptor (beta chain) was identified in a study of CD8+ T cells in alopecia areata. Overall study results and limits: Compared with normal scalp, lesional scalp had higher clonality and more expanded CD8+ clones. Patients shared TCRs less clearly than mice did, possibly owing to HLA. Sequences from scalp samples also cover resident alphabeta T cells of normal skin.

Reverse transcription of extracted RNA yielded cDNA, which provided the sequencing template. Assay used: immunoSEQ multiplex PCR; TCRdb lists only in-frame clones, some missing. The profile covers approximately 100,000 clones, with approximately 52% appearing a single time and about 9% taken by the ten largest. Remarks on this clone: Its antigen is still unknown.

The sample consisted of CD4+ T cells sorted from blood. The sequence was collected from a human donor in good health.

CDR3 residues: CASSPSGGPYEQYF. The CDR3 nucleotides are TGTGCCAGCAGCCCTAGCGGGGGGCCCTACGAGCAGTACTTC. The V gene is TRBV7-2, the J gene TRBJ2-7; 11 bases fit TRBD2. CDR3 length equals 14 residues. Trimming took 5 bases from V and 2 from J; bases not matched to a gene: 2. Germline V gives CDR1 SGHTA, CDR2 FQGNSA.